This TCR beta chain was identified in a study of shared clonotypes between healthy human individuals. Replicate sorted-subset PCRs were loaded with 150 to 250 ng DNA, roughly 33,000 T cell genomes. Some clones are missing from TCRdb's copy, which holds only in-frame ones; the method was immunoSEQ multiplex PCR. The data show approximately 2.3 million clones, approximately 93% seen once. General study findings and limits: Sampling was confined to blood; repertoires within tissues likely differ.

The CDR3 consists of 13 residues. Germline values: CDR1 SGHRS, CDR2 YFSETQ. V lost 0 bases and J lost 6, with 7 bases in between. A note on this clone: Its target is not known. In the same sample, other DNA sequences code for this CDR3.

The specimen sequenced was naive CD4+ T cells from PBMCs. The subset: CD45RA+ positively selected. This sequence joins TRBV5-1 and TRBJ2-1; a weak D match, TRBD1 (6 bases). This TCR was recovered from a man aged 18 to 29 in good health. Some clones in this sample may be carry-over from other donors' samples. In nucleotides, the CDR3 is TGCGCCAGCAGCTTGGACAGGGTCAATGAGCAGTTCTTC. Its protein is CASSLDRVNEQFF.